This passage covers 11 T cell receptor beta chains from one sample sequenced in a study of control samples from healthy donors and cancer patients. Profiled with immunoSEQ multiplex PCR; TCRdb holds only in-frame clones, not every one. The sample has some 130,000 clones; 92% are singletons. The sequenced material came from blood. The source is a woman aged 45 to 65 in good health.

The J gene is TRBJ1-2, the V gene TRBV10-2, with no clear D. V lost 11 bases, J lost 4 bases, and 17 bases lay in between. Germline V gives CDR1 WSHSY, CDR2 SAAADI. CDR3 length: 13 amino acids. The CDR3 sequence is CAAQEGQGYGYTF. Here the CDR3 DNA reads TGCGCCGCCCAGGAGGGTCAAGGCTATGGCTACACCTTC.

The chain is built from TRBV30 and TRBJ2-5; TRBD2 might be the D (6 bases). This CDR3 has 13 residues. Germline CDR1 and CDR2: GTSNPN and SVGIG (reference sequence). V was trimmed by 1 base and J by 4 bases, leaving 10 bases between them. The CDR3 DNA reads as TGTGCCTGGAGTGCGGGGGTTGGAGAGACCCAGTACTTC. Its translation is CAWSAGVGETQYF.

This clone was seen a single time. V gene TRBV7-9 combines with J gene TRBJ2-7; D not resolved. Trimming cost V 4 bases and J 6 bases, with 7 bases left between them. The CDR3 loop spans 11 amino acids. Germline loops: CDR1 SEHNR, CDR2 FQNEAQ (reference sequence). This CDR3 is CASSSGPEQYF. CDR3 DNA: TGTGCCAGCAGCTCCGGCCCCGAGCAGTACTTC.

The chain links TRBV28 to TRBJ1-2; no firm D call. This CDR3 contains 14 residues. Germline values: CDR1 MDHEN, CDR2 SYDVKM. V lost 3 bases to trimming and J lost 4 bases, with 12 bases between them. The CDR3 sequence is CASSLIGQVYGYTF. CDR3 sequence (DNA): TGTGCCAGCAGTTTGATAGGTCAGGTCTATGGCTACACCTTC.

The rearrangement uses TRBV6-4 and TRBJ2-1, with D possibly called TRBD1 or TRBD2 (5 bases each). Trimming took off 5 bases at V and 4 bases at J, with 12 bases between the two ends. Germline CDR1 is MRHNA and CDR2 is SNTAGT. The CDR3 runs 14 residues. The CDR3 here is CASSMRGSYNEQFF. In nucleotides, the CDR3 is TGTGCCAGCAGTATGAGGGGTTCATACAATGAGCAGTTCTTC.

This chain uses TRBV18 with TRBJ1-4, with D hard to call. V gave up 5 bases and J gave up 0 bases, with 7 bases separating them. Germline V lookup: CDR1 KGHSH, CDR2 LQKENI. This CDR3 region has 14 residues. CDR3 sequence reads: CASSSTSTNEKLFF. The CDR3 DNA sequence: TGTGCCAGCTCATCAACCTCAACTAATGAAAAACTGTTTTTT.

V and J are TRBV6-5 and TRBJ1-5, with D perhaps TRBD1 (5 bases). The V and J ends lost 9 bases and 2 bases respectively, with 11 bases between them. The CDR3 consists of 13 residues. The V gene's germline CDR1 is MNHEY and CDR2 SVGAGI. The CDR3 nucleotides are TGTGCCAGTCAGGGTCCGGGCAATCAGCCCCAGCATTTT. The encoded protein is CASQGPGNQPQHF.

The V gene is TRBV11-2, the J gene TRBJ2-7; D unresolved. The CDR3 has 12 residues. CDR1 and CDR2 (germline): SGHAT, FQNNGV. V shed 5 bases and J shed 6 bases, with 11 bases lying between them. Here the CDR3 reads CASSPGSGEQYF. The DNA for the CDR3 is TGTGCCAGCAGCCCCGGGTCTGGCGAGCAGTACTTC.

The chain recombines TRBV28 with TRBJ1-2; the match to TRBD1 covers 7 bases. The CDR3 runs 12 residues. V shed 10 bases and J 5 bases; nucleotides not matched to a gene: 7. Germline V gives CDR1 MDHEN, CDR2 SYDVKM. Here the CDR3 DNA reads TGTGCCACCTTACCGGGACAGTATGGCTACACCTTC. The encoded protein is CATLPGQYGYTF.

The V call is TRBV5-1, the J call TRBJ2-7, with D perhaps matching TRBD2 (5 bases). CDR1 and CDR2 from the germline V gene are SGHRS and YFSETQ. There are 14 residues in the CDR3. Trimming removed 0 bases from V and 7 bases from J, with 14 bases in between. The CDR3 loop reads CASSLGRGAREQYF. DNA of the CDR3: TGCGCCAGCAGCTTGGGCCGGGGAGCCCGAGAGCAGTACTTC.

This clone was recorded only once. The chain combines TRBV2 with TRBJ1-1; no clear D. This CDR3 is 11 amino acids long. Trimming removed 2 bases at V and 3 bases at J, with 1 base between. Germline assignment: CDR1 SNHLY and CDR2 FYNNEI. In DNA form, the CDR3 reads TGTGCCAGCAGTGAACACACTGAAGCTTTCTTT. Translating gives CASSEHTEAFF. The full variable domain, completed using reference TRBV2 and TRBJ1-1, is EPEVTQTPSHQVTQMGQEVILRCVPISNHLYFYWYRQILGQKVEFLVSFYNNEISEKSEIFDDQFSVERPDGSNFTLKIRSTKLEDSAMYFCASSEHTEAFFGQGTRLTVV.